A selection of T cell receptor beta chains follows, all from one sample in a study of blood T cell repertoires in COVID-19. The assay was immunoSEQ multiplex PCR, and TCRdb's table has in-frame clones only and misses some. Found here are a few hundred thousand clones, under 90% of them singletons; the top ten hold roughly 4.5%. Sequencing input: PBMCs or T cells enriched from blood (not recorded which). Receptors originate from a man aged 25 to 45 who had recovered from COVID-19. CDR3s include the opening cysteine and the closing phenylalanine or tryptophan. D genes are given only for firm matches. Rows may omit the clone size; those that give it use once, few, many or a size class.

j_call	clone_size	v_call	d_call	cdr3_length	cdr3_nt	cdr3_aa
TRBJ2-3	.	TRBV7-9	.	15	TGTGCCAGCAGCTTTGGGACATTATTCACAGATACGCAGTATTTT	CASSFGTLFTDTQYF
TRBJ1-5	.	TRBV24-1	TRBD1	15	TGTGCCACCAGTGACGGAGACAGGGGTAATCAGCCCCAGCATTTT	CATSDGDRGNQPQHF
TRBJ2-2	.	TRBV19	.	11	TGTGCCACCTCCCAGGCCGGGGAGCTGTTTTTT	CATSQAGELFF
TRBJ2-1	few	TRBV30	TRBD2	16	TGTGCCTGGAGTGAGGCTAGCGGGGGGTGGATGAATGAGCAGTTCTTC	CAWSEASGGWMNEQFF
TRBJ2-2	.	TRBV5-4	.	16	TGTGCCAGCAGCTCGGACCCGGGTTCGGGGACCGGGGAGCTGTTTTTT	CASSSDPGSGTGELFF
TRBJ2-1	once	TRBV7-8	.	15	TGTGCCAGCAGCTTAGAAGGGAGGACGGGGGATGAGCAGTTCTTC	CASSLEGRTGDEQFF
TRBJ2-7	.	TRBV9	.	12	TGTGCCAGCAGCGTCGGGAGTTACGAGCAGTACTTC	CASSVGSYEQYF
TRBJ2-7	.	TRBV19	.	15	TGTGCCAGTAGTATAGGACTCAGACAGAACTACGAGCAGTACTTC	CASSIGLRQNYEQYF
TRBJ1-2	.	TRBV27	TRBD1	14	TGTGCCAGCAGTCCACGGACAGGGCTATATGGCTACACCTTC	CASSPRTGLYGYTF
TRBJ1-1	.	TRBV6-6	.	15	TGTGCCAGCAGCCTCTTTGGAGGCGTGAACACTGAAGCTTTCTTT	CASSLFGGVNTEAFF